The clone carrying this TCR beta chain was observed a few times. Sequencing used immunoSEQ multiplex PCR; TCRdb keeps in-frame clones, though not all of them. The data contain about 50,000 clones, 80% to 95% of them singletons. This sample was included in a study of T cell changes during pregnancy in multiple sclerosis. This CDR3 region has 15 residues. Germline V gives CDR1 SGDLS, CDR2 YYNGEE. Trimming took off 7 bases at V and 10 bases at J, with 24 bases between the two ends. The sample in question was CD4+ T cells from peripheral blood mononuclear cells, obtained after pregnancy. This clonotype originated in a female donor in good health, enrolled as a control in a pregnancy study. The chain recombines TRBV9 with TRBJ2-1; weak D call: TRBD1 (6 bases). The CDR3 sequence: CASAVATGTGQEQFF. In DNA, the CDR3 is TGTGCCAGCGCCGTGGCAACCGGAACGGGACAAGAGCAGTTCTTC.